This T cell receptor beta chain was sequenced for a study of CD8 T cells in ankylosing spondylitis. Study-wide results and limits: A motif of eight highly homologous TCR beta variants was seen as apparently characteristic of ankylosing spondylitis blood.

The CDR3 spans 19 residues. Germline V lookup: CDR1 MGHRA, CDR2 YSYEKL. Between the trimmed V and J ends, which lost 4 bases and 8 bases, there was a span of 32 bases. Scientists made TCR beta libraries using quantitative 5'-RACE with molecular barcodes. TCRdb passed the 5' RACE reads through MiXCR, listing each CDR3 protein once. The data hold about 150,000 distinct CDR3 sequences, with 40% to 50% observed a single time. About this clonotype: Antigen unknown.

The sequenced sample consisted of synovial fluid, either unsorted or a sorted T cell fraction (not recorded which). This rearrangement joins TRBV4-1 to TRBJ1-2; D gene uncertain. The source of this sequence is a male donor with ankylosing spondylitis. The CDR3, as DNA: TGCGCCAGCAGCCTAGGGCCGTCCGCTACTCTAGTCAGGTCGAAGGGCTACACCTTC. Protein: CASSLGPSATLVRSKGYTF.